This T cell receptor (beta chain) was sequenced in a study of T-cell memory formation after mild COVID-19. As for the study in general: TCR clusters showed largely donor specificity. Study-level findings and limits: Some clones that responded were present in memory (sampled pre-infection), which suggests cross-reactive memory joined.

TCRdb used MiXCR to reprocess the 5' RACE reads, holding one entry per CDR3 protein. The sample lists about 420,000 distinct CDR3 sequences, under 25% occurring once. Germline-derived CDR1 and CDR2 are DFQATT and SNEGSKA (reference sequence). CDR3 length equals 15 residues. J gave up 8 bases and V 1 base, and 10 bases lay outside the gene matches. As to this clonotype: Its specificity is not known.

The sample consisted of PBMCs or a T cell subset sorted from them (not recorded which). The chain joins TRBV20-1 to TRBJ2-1; 8 nucleotides line up with TRBD2. The clonotype originates from an adult woman who had mild COVID-19 (a few samples of this study predate the infection). Cell type and time point are not known. CDR3 sequence (DNA): TGCAGTGCTAGAGCCCAGCGGGGGCCAGGGGATGAGCAGTTCTTC. Residues: CSARAQRGPGDEQFF.